A selection of T cell receptor beta chains follows, all from one sample in a study of cytomegalovirus exposure and HLA in healthy donors. Libraries were prepared by immunoSEQ multiplex PCR; TCRdb keeps only in-frame clonotypes and omits some of them. The sample holds some 150,000 clones, about 86% seen once. Input material: PBMCs. These TCRs come from a human donor in good health. CDR3s include the opening cysteine and the closing phenylalanine or tryptophan. Fields, in order: V gene, clone size, CDR3 protein. Size is stated for part of the rows, as once, few or many counts, or as a class when the clone is expanded.

>TRBV27|NA
CASSRLGRDTQYF
>TRBV2|NA
CASSPVDTQYF
>TRBV28|NA
CASSFRGASGANVLTF
>TRBV5-1|once
CASSMGHRGNEQFF
>TRBV6-1|NA
CASRRQGHNEKLFF
>TRBV5-4|NA
CASSLPTGARETQYF
>TRBV11-2|NA
CASSPGLAGYEQYF
>TRBV5-1|NA
CASSLEGFNRDTQYF
>TRBV6-5|once
CASSRNRLADTQYF
>TRBV10-3|NA
CAIRQTGRETQYF
>TRBV7-2|NA
CASSFGRGQDTQYF
>TRBV14|NA
CASSPTPGYGYTF
>TRBV6-1|NA
CASSELGQGSTEAFF
>TRBV13|NA
CASSIKQSSGIIDTQYF
>TRBV14|NA
CASGSGGAYEQYF
>TRBV19|NA
CASRNQGGNTEAFF
>TRBV2|NA
CASSRTSGVPDTQYF
>TRBV18|NA
CASSPASNTDTQYF
>TRBV9|NA
CASSPRDRGYTYEQYF
>TRBV9|NA
CASSVEYRAGELFF
>TRBV28|NA
CASSPQGQVAYEQYF
>TRBV6-1|NA
CASSEGHQLGTQHF
>TRBV29-1|NA
CSAASGQGQPQHF
>TRBV6-1|NA
CASSEVGTGSDEQYF
>TRBV5-6|NA
CASSLALAENYEQYF